The rows below give T cell receptor beta chains drawn from one sample of a study of immune characterization of retroperitoneal liposarcoma. TCRdb independently ran MiXCR on the PCR reads; one entry per CDR3 protein. The table has some 6,600 distinct CDR3 sequences, roughly 31% seen once; the top ten hold about 27%. Material: tumor tissue. Source of these receptors: a female donor with retroperitoneal liposarcoma. The CDR3 runs from the conserved cysteine through the conserved F or W. D genes are given only for firm matches. For some rows the clone size is stated as once, few or many, or as a class when expanded; others skip it.

V,J,size,D,DNA,CDR3
TRBV6-4,TRBJ2-1,once,TRBD1,TGTGCCAGCAGTGACACCCCCGGGCAGGGGGCTGGGGAGCAGTTCTTC,CASSDTPGQGAGEQFF
TRBV6-1,TRBJ2-1,.,TRBD1,TGTGCCAGCAGCCAGACAGGGCGCTCCTACAATGAGCAGTTCTTC,CASSQTGRSYNEQFF
TRBV6-1,TRBJ2-3,.,TRBD2,TGTGCCAGCAGTGAAGCCAGCGGGGGGTTCACAGATACGCAGTATTTT,CASSEASGGFTDTQYF
TRBV12-3/TRBV12-4,TRBJ2-7,few,.,TGTGCCAGCAGTCCCCAGAGTGGATTTTACGAGCAGTACTTC,CASSPQSGFYEQYF
TRBV6-6,TRBJ2-2,.,.,TGTGCCAGCAGCAACCGGGACGGGTTGTCCGGGGAGCTGTTTTTT,CASSNRDGLSGELFF
TRBV6-1,TRBJ2-1,.,.,TGTGCCAGCAGTGACCCCGACGACAGGTTTAGCTCCTACAATGAGCAGTTCTTC,CASSDPDDRFSSYNEQFF
TRBV6-1,TRBJ2-7,large,TRBD1,TGTGCCAGCAGTGACGGATTGACAGGGGACCACGAGCAGTACTTC,CASSDGLTGDHEQYF
TRBV6-5,TRBJ2-2,few,TRBD2,TGTGCCAGCAGTTACACCTCCGGGACTAGGGCCGTCACCGGGGAGCTGTTTTTT,CASSYTSGTRAVTGELFF
TRBV11-2,TRBJ2-1,few,.,TGTGCCAGCAGCTTATTACAGGGCAATGAGCAGTTCTTC,CASSLLQGNEQFF
TRBV10-3,TRBJ2-1,few,TRBD2,TGTGCCATCAGTGAGACTTACGGACTAGCGGGAAAAAACAATGAGCAGTTCTTC,CAISETYGLAGKNNEQFF
TRBV7-2,TRBJ2-7,many,.,TGTGCCAGCAGCTTAGGTTTCGGGAGCGAGCAGTACTTC,CASSLGFGSEQYF
TRBV6-4,TRBJ2-3,many,TRBD1,TGTGCCAGCAGTGACTCGGAGACAGGGGGCACAGATACGCAGTATTTT,CASSDSETGGTDTQYF
TRBV7-8,TRBJ2-3,few,TRBD2,TGTGCCAGCAGCTTAGGGGGAGCGGGAGCCACAGATACGCAGTATTTT,CASSLGGAGATDTQYF
TRBV24-1,TRBJ2-7,.,TRBD2,TGTGCCACCAGTGAAGACTCCGGGGGGATTAGGCAGTACTTC,CATSEDSGGIRQYF
TRBV11-2,TRBJ2-1,medium-sized,.,TGTGCCAGCAGCCCGGGGACCGTCATAGAGCAGTTCTTC,CASSPGTVIEQFF
TRBV11-2,TRBJ2-3,few,.,TGTGCCAGCAGCTTACCAACAGATACGCAGTATTTT,CASSLPTDTQYF
TRBV6-4,TRBJ2-1,many,TRBD2,TGTGCCAGCAGAAAAGCGGGGGCCGGGGATGAGCAGTTCTTC,CASRKAGAGDEQFF